This TCR beta chain comes out of a study of cytomegalovirus exposure and HLA in healthy donors. Study results and caveats: Sequencing probably produced one cluster of sequence variants that were highly shared. A later examination showed that TCR association rates differed by HLA locus, with DRB1 most and HLA-C fewest.

Primers included in the PCR were 60 Vbeta and 13 Jbeta primers. Libraries were prepared by immunoSEQ multiplex PCR; TCRdb keeps only in-frame clonotypes and omits some of them. The sample has approximately 250,000 clones; about 85% are singletons. CDR3 length: 13 amino acids. CDR1 and CDR2 from the germline V gene are GTSNPN and SVGIG (reference sequence). The ends lost 2 bases at V and 6 bases at J; junction bases unmatched: 3. A word on this clone: Its antigen is unknown.

What was sequenced was PBMCs. This TCR came from a girl aged 2 to 10 in good health and CMV-seronegative. V and J are TRBV30 and TRBJ2-2; 7 bases match TRBD1. CDR3 in DNA: TGTGCCTGGAGTAGACAGGGCGCCGGGGAGCTGTTTTTT. Residues: CAWSRQGAGELFF. Together with reference TRBV30 and TRBJ2-2, the CDR3 gives the full variable domain: SQTIHQWPATLVQPVGSPLSLECTVEGTSNPNLYWYRQAAGRGLQLLFYSVGIGQISSEVPQNLSASRPQDRQFILSSKKLLLSDSGFYLCAWSRQGAGELFFGEGSRLTVL.